What follows describes a single T cell receptor beta chain. Its specificity is not known. This entry belongs to a study of T cells after yellow fever vaccination. Study-level background: SMART-Seq v4 Ultra Low Input served to prepare low-cell-number fractions.

Study results and limitations: Most clones from primary vaccination were detected again post-booster (just over 95% CD4, about 88% CD8).

TCRdb called the 5' RACE reads again in MiXCR, with one record for every CDR3 protein. Here the sample spans 300,000 or so distinct CDR3 sequences, roughly 8.6% being singletons. The CDR3 totals 15 residues. Looked up from germline, CDR1 is SGDLS and CDR2 is YYNGEE. The V gene end was trimmed by 4 bases and the J gene end by 4 bases; junction bases not matched to a gene: 7. This material consisted of PBMCs, taken about 41 days after the first yellow fever vaccination. The chain joins TRBV9 to TRBJ1-2, with 10 nucleotides matching TRBD1. The TCR was taken from a man aged 18-30 years who received the YFV17D yellow fever vaccine. CDR3 protein: CASSPGGQGTYGYTF. The CDR3 region has the DNA TGTGCCAGCAGCCCCGGGGGACAGGGGACCTATGGCTACACCTTC. Full variable domain (remainder filled in from reference TRBV9 and TRBJ1-2): DSGVTQTPKHLITATGQRVTLRCSPRSGDLSVYWYQQSLDQGLQFLIQYYNGEERAKGNILERFSAQQFPDLHSELNLSSLELGDSALYFCASSPGGQGTYGYTFGSGTRLTVV.